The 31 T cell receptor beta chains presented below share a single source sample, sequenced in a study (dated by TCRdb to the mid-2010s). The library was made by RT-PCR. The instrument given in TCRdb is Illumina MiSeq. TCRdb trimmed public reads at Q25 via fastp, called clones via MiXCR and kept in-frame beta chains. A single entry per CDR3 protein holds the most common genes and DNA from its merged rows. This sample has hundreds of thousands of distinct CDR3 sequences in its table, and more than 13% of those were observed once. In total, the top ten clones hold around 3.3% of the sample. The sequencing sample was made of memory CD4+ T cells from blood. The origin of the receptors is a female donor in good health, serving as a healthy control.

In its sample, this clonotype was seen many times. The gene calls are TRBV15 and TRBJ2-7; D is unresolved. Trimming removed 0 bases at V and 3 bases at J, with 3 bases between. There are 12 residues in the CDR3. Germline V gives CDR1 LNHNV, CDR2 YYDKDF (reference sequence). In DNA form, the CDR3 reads TGTGCCACCAGCAGAGAGGGCTACGAGCAGTACTTC. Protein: CATSREGYEQYF.

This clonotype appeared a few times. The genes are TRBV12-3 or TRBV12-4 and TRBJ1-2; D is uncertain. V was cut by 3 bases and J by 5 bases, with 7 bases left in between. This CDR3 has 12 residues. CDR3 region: CASSFLSYGYTF. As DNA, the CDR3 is TGTGCCAGCAGTTTCTTGAGTTATGGCTACACCTTC.

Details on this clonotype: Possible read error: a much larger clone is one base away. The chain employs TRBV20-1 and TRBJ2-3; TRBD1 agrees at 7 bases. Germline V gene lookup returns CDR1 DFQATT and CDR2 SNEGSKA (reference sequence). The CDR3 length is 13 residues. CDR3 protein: CSARQGVTVTQYF. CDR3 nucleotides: TGCAGTGCTCGGCAGGGGGTCACAGTTACGCAGTATTTT.

The CDR3: CASSPRVGDFYGYTF. Here the CDR3 DNA reads TGTGCCAGCAGCCCGAGGGTTGGGGACTTCTATGGCTACACCTTC. The chain has TRBV7-9 and TRBJ1-2; the D gene is possibly TRBD1 (5 bases). The CDR3 has 15 amino acids. Germline CDR1 and CDR2: SEHNR and FQNEAQ (reference sequence). V was shortened by 5 bases and J by 4 bases, with 17 bases between the two germline ends.

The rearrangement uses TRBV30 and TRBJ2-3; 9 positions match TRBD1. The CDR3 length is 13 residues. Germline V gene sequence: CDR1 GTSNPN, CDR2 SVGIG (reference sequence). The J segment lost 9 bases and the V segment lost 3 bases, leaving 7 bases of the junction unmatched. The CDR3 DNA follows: TGTGCCTGGAGGCAACAGGGGGCAGGAACGCAGTATTTT. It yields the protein CAWRQQGAGTQYF.

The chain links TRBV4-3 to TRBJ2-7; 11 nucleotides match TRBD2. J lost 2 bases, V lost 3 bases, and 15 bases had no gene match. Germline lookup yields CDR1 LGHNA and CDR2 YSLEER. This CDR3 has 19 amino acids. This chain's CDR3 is CASSHVDSNSGRAPYEQYF. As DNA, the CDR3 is TGCGCCAGCAGCCATGTGGACAGCAATAGCGGGAGGGCCCCCTACGAGCAGTACTTC.

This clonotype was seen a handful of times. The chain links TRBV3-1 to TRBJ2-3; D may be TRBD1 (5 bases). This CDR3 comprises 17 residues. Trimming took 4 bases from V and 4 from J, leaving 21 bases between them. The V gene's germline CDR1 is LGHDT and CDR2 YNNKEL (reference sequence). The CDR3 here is CASSLRQLLARADTQYF. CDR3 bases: TGTGCCAGCAGCCTTCGCCAGCTCTTAGCCAGGGCAGATACGCAGTATTTT.

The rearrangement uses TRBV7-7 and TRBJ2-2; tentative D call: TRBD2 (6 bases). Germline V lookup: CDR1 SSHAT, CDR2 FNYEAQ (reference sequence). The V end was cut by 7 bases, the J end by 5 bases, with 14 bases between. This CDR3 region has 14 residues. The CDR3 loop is CASKSWGETGELFF. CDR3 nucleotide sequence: TGTGCCAGCAAAAGCTGGGGGGAAACCGGGGAGCTGTTTTTT.

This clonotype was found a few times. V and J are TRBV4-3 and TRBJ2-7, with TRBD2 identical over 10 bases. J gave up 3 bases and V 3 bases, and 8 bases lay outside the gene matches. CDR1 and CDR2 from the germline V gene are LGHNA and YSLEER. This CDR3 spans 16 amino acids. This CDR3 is CASSHLGLAAHYEQYF. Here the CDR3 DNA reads TGCGCCAGCAGCCACCTAGGACTAGCGGCACACTACGAGCAGTACTTC.

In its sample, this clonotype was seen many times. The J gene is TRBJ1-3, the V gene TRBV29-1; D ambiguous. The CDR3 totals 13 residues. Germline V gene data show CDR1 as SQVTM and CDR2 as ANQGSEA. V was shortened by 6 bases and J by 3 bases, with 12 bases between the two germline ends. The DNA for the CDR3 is TGCAGCGTCGAGAGGCAGTTTGGAAACACCATATATTTT. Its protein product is CSVERQFGNTIYF.

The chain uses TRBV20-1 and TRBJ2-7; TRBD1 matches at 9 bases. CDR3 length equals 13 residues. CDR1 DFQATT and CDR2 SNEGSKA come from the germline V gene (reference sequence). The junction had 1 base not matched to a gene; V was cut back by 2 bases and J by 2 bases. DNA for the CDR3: TGCAGTGCTAGACGACAGGGGGCCTACGAGCAGTACTTC. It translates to CSARRQGAYEQYF.

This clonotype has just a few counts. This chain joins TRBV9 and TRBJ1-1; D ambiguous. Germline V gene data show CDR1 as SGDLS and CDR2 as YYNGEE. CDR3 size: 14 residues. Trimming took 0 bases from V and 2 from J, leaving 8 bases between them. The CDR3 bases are TGTGCCAGCAGCGTAGGAGCAGCCAACACTGAAGCTTTCTTT. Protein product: CASSVGAANTEAFF.

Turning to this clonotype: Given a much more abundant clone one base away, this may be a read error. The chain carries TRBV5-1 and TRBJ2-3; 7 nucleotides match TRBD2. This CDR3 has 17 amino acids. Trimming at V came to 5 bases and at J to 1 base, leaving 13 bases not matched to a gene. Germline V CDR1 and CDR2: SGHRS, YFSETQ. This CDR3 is CASRTSRHVTGTDTQYF. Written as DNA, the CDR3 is TGCGCCAGCAGGACTAGCAGACACGTTACCGGCACAGATACGCAGTATTTT.

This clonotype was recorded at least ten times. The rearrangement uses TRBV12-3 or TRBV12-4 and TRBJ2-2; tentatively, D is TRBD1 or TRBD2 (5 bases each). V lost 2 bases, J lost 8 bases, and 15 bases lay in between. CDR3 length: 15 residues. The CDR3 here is CASSLIQGVSGELFF. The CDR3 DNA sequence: TGTGCCAGCAGTTTAATCCAGGGAGTTTCGGGGGAGCTGTTTTTT.

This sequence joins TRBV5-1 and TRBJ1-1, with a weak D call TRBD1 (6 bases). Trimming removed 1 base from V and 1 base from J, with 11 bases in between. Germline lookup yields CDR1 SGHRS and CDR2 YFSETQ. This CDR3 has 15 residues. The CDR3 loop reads CASSLMAGENTEAFF. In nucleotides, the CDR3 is TGCGCCAGCAGCTTGATGGCAGGGGAGAACACTGAAGCTTTCTTT.

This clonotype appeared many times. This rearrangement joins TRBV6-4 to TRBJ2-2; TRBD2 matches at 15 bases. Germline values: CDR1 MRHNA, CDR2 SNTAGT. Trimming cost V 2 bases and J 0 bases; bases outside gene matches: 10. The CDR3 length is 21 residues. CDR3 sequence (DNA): TGTGCCAGCAGTGACCCCGGACTAGCGGGAGGGCCATACGCGAACACCGGGGAGCTGTTTTTT. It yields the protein CASSDPGLAGGPYANTGELFF.

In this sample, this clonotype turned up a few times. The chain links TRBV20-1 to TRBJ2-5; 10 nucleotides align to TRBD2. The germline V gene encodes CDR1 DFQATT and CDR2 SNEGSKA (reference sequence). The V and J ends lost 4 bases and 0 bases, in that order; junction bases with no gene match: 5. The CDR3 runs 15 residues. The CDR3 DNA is TGCAGTGCTAAAGGACTAGCGGAAAACCAAGAGACCCAGTACTTC. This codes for CSAKGLAENQETQYF.

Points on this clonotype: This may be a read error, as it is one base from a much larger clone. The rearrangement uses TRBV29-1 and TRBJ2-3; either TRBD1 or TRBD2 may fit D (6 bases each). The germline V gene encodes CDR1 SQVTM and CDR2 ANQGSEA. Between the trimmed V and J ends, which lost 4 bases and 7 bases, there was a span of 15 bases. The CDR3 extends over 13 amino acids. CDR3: CSVVGGRGNTQYF. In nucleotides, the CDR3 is TGCAGCGTTGTGGGGGGCCGGGGGAATACGCAGTATTTT.

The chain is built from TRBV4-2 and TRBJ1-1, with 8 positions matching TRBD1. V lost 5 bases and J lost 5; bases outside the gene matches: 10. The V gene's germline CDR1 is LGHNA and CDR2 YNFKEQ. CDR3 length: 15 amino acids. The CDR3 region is CASSKGQGLDTEAFF. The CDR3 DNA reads TGTGCCAGCAGCAAAGGACAGGGCTTGGATACTGAAGCTTTCTTT.

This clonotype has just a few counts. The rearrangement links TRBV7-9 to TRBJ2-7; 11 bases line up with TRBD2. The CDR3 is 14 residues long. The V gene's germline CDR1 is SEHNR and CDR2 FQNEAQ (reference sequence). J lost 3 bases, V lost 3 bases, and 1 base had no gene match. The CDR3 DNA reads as TGTGCCAGCAGCTTCGGACTAGCGGGCTACGAGCAGTACTTC. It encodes CASSFGLAGYEQYF.

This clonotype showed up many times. CDR3 loop: CAWSEHGAVSNQPQHF. As DNA, the CDR3 is TGTGCCTGGAGTGAGCACGGCGCGGTGAGCAATCAGCCCCAGCATTTT. This sequence joins TRBV30 and TRBJ1-5, with D unclear. The CDR3 contains 16 residues. From germline, CDR1 is GTSNPN and CDR2 SVGIG (reference sequence). Trimming took off 1 base at V and 1 base at J, with 14 bases between the two ends.

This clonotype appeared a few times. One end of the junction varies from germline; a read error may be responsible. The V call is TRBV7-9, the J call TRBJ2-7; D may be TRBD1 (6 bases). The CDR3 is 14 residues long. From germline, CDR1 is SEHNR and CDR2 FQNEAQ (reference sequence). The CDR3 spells CAGSLGAGENEQYF. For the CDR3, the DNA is TGTGCCGGCAGCTTAGGGGCAGGGGAAAACGAGCAGTACTTC.

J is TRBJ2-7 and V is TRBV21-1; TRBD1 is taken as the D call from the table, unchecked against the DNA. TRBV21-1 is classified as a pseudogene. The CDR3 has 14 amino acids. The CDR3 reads CASLGAVSSYEQYF. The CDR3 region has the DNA TGTGCCAGCCTTGGGGCAGTTAGCTCCTACGAGCAGTACTTC.

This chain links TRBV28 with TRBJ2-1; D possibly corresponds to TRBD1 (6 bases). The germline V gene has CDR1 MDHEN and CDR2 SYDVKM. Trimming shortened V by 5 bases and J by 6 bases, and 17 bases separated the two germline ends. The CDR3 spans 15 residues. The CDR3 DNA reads TGTGCCAGCAGTCTGCCGACAGGTTATGGCAATGAGCAGTTCTTC. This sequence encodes CASSLPTGYGNEQFF.

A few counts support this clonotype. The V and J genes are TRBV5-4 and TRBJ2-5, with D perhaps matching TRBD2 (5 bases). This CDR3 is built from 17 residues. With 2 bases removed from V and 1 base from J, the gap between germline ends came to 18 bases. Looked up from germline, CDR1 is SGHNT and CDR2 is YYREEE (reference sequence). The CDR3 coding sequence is TGTGCCAGCAGCTTTGTCCGAGGGTACCTCACCCAAGAGACCCAGTACTTC. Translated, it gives CASSFVRGYLTQETQYF.

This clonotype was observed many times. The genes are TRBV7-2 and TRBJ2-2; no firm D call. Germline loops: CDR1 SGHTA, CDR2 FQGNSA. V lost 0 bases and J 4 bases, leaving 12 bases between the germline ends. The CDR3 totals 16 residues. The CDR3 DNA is TGTGCCAGCAGCTTAGCCCTCCGTGCAATCACCGGGGAGCTGTTTTTT. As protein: CASSLALRAITGELFF. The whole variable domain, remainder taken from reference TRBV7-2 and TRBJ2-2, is GAGVSQSPSNKVTEKGKDVELRCDPISGHTALYWYRQSLGQGLEFLIYFQGNSAPDKSGLPSDRFSAERTGGSVSTLTIQRTQQEDSAVYLCASSLALRAITGELFFGEGSRLTVL.

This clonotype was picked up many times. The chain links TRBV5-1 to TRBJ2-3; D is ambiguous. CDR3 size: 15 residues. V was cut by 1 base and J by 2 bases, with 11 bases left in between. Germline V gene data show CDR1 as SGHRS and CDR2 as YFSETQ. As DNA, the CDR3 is TGCGCCAGCAGCTTGCTAGTTCCTACCACAGATACGCAGTATTTT. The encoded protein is CASSLLVPTTDTQYF.

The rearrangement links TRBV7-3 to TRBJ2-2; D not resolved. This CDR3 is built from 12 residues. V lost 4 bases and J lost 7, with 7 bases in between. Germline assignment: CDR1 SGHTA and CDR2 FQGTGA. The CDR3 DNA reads TGTGCCAGCAGCTCTAGTGGCGGGGAGCTGTTTTTT. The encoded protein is CASSSSGGELFF.

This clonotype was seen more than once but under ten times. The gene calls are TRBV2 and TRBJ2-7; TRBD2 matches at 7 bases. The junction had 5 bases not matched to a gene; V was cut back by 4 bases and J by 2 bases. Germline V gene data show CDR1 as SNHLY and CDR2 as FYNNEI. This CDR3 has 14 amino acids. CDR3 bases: TGTGCCAGCAGTGCGGCGGGAGCACCCTACGAGCAGTACTTC. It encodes CASSAAGAPYEQYF.

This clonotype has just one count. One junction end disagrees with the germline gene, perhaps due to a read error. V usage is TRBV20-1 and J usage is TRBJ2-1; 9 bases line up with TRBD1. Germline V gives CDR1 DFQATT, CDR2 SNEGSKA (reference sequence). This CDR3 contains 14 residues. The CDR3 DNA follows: TGCAGTGCCAGAGGGACAGGGTTTCGCAATGAGCAGTTCTTC. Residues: CSARGTGFRNEQFF.

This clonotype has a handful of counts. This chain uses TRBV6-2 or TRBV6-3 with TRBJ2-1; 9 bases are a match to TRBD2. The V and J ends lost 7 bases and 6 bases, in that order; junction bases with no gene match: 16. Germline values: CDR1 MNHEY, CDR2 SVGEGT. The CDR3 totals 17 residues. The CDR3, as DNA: TGTGCCAGCAAAGCACCCGCCGGGACTAGCCTTTCCAATGAGCAGTTCTTC. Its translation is CASKAPAGTSLSNEQFF.